This T cell receptor beta chain emerged from a study of cytotoxic CD8 clonotypes in ibrutinib-treated CLL. The wider study: The study included 11 relapsed/refractory and under 16 treatment-naive patients; approximately 17 had IGHV unmutated disease.

Overall study findings and caveats: Researchers report that baseline clonality outpaced age-matched healthy donors and tracked circulating CD8+ T-cell counts.

Comments on this clone: What it binds is not known.

Sequencing sought depths of 1 in 200,000 to 1 in 1 million T cells. Clones were sequenced by immunoSEQ multiplex PCR, and TCRdb holds only the in-frame ones, with some missing. Here the sample spans more than 200,000 clones, 60% to 75% being singletons. V shed 2 bases and J shed 8 bases, with 12 bases lying between them. CDR1 is MNHEY and CDR2 is SVGAGI in the germline V gene. The CDR3 contains 13 residues. The TCR originated in a human donor with chronic lymphocytic leukemia. The chain recombines TRBV6-5 with TRBJ1-2; D gene unclear. Source: PBMCs, taken after 24 months of ibrutinib treatment. CDR3 DNA: TGTGCCAGCAGTTACATCCAATCGGGGGGCTACACCTTC. It codes for CASSYIQSGGYTF.